Sequencing of this T cell receptor (beta chain) was carried out in a study of T-cell memory formation after mild COVID-19. Study in general: Clustering of TCRs was largely donor specific. General study findings and limits: Several responding clones turned up in pre-infection memory, indicating that cross-reactive memory may have taken part.

Germline CDR1 is MNHEY and CDR2 is SVGEGT. J gave up 7 bases and V 6 bases, and 10 bases lay outside the gene matches. The length of the CDR3 is 14 residues. This clonotype has a handful of counts. Antigen specificity is unknown. Constant-segment primers served in 5'RACE that generated TCR alpha and TCR beta cDNA libraries bearing sample barcodes and UMIs. TCRdb processed the 5' RACE reads anew with MiXCR; each CDR3 protein has one entry. Here the sample spans hundreds of thousands of distinct CDR3 sequences, 15% to 20% being singletons. The receptor comes from a man aged 18 to 29 who had mild COVID-19 (a few samples of this study predate the infection). Cell type and time point are not known. The chain employs TRBV6-2 or TRBV6-3 and TRBJ2-5; 8 bases are a match to TRBD1. The sample comprised PBMCs or a T cell subset sorted from them (not recorded which). The CDR3 nucleotides read TGTGCCAGCAGCCGAGTGACAGGGGCTGGGACCCAGTACTTC. Protein sequence: CASSRVTGAGTQYF.